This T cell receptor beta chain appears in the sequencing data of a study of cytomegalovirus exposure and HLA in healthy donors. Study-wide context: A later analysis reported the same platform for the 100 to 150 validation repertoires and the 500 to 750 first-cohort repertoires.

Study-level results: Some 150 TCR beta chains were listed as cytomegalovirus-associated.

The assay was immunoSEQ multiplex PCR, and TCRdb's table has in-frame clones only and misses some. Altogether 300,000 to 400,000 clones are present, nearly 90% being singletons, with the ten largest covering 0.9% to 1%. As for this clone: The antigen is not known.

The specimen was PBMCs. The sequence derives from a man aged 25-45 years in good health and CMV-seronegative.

CDR3 sequence reads: CASSIGRENYGYTF. The CDR3, as DNA: TGTGCCAGTAGTATCGGCAGGGAAAACTATGGCTACACCTTC. The chain carries TRBV19 and TRBJ1-2; tentatively, D is TRBD1 (5 bases). Per the germline V gene, CDR1 is LNHDA and CDR2 is SQIVND (reference sequence). The V end was cut by 3 bases, the J end by 2 bases, with 10 bases between. CDR3 length: 14 residues.